These 18 T cell receptor beta chains originate from one sample sequenced in a study of cytomegalovirus exposure and HLA in healthy donors. The study ran its PCR with 60 Vbeta and 13 Jbeta primers. Clones were sequenced by immunoSEQ multiplex PCR, and TCRdb holds only the in-frame ones, with some missing. Of 60,000 to 70,000 clones listed, more than 70% were seen once; the top ten hold about 9.6%. Specimen: PBMCs. Receptors originate from a man aged 40-49 years in good health and CMV-seronegative.

The J gene is TRBJ2-7, the V gene TRBV28; D is uncertain. Trimming removed 3 bases from V and 7 bases from J, with 7 bases in between. Germline CDR1 is MDHEN and CDR2 is SYDVKM. The CDR3 extends over 11 amino acids. DNA for the CDR3: TGTGCCAGCAGTTTGGTAACAGAGCAGTACTTC. Encoded protein: CASSLVTEQYF. Based on the CDR3 plus reference TRBV28 and TRBJ2-7, the full variable domain is DVKVTQSSRYLVKRTGEKVFLECVQDMDHENMFWYRQDPGLGLRLIYFSYDVKMKEKGDIPEGYSVSREKKERFSLILESASTNQTSMYLCASSLVTEQYFGPGTRLTVT.

This chain uses TRBV7-8 with TRBJ2-6; possible D gene TRBD2, 6 bases. The CDR3 is made up of 16 amino acids. V was pared by 8 bases and J by 1 base, with 15 bases between. The germline V gene encodes CDR1 SGHVS and CDR2 FQNEAQ. CDR3 loop: CASRLGGSSGANVLTF. The CDR3 DNA follows: TGTGCCAGCCGTCTGGGGGGTTCTTCTGGGGCCAACGTCCTGACTTTC.

This clone counts as medium-sized. The V gene is TRBV4-1, the J gene TRBJ2-1; D might be TRBD2 (5 bases). This CDR3 contains 14 residues. The germline gives CDR1 MGHRA, CDR2 YSYEKL. Trimming shortened V by 4 bases and J by 2 bases, and 9 bases separated the two germline ends. CDR3 DNA sequence: TGCGCCAGCAGCCCGGGGTGGCCCTACAATGAGCAGTTCTTC. This encodes CASSPGWPYNEQFF.

The chain couples TRBV20-1 to TRBJ2-3; D is perhaps TRBD2 (6 bases). The CDR3 spans 11 residues. The V end lost 6 bases, the J end lost 3 bases, and 7 bases lay between the germline ends. The germline CDR1 and CDR2 sequences are DFQATT and SNEGSKA (reference sequence). The CDR3 here is CSAGLTDTQYF. CDR3 bases: TGCAGTGCGGGACTGACAGATACGCAGTATTTT.

V usage is TRBV27 and J usage is TRBJ2-7, with TRBD2 identical over 8 bases. Germline V gene lookup returns CDR1 MNHEY and CDR2 SMNVEV (reference sequence). V lost 3 bases to trimming and J lost 9 bases; unmatched junction nucleotides: 4. The length of the CDR3 is 12 residues. DNA for the CDR3: TGTGCCAGCAGTTTTATAGCGGGGATGCAGTACTTC. Translation: CASSFIAGMQYF.

J is TRBJ2-1 and V is TRBV27; possibly TRBD1 for D (6 bases). Germline values: CDR1 MNHEY, CDR2 SMNVEV (reference sequence). V was pared by 5 bases and J by 12 bases, with 14 bases between. The CDR3 has 12 amino acids. CDR3 DNA sequence: TGTGCCAGCAGTGTAGACAGGCTGCGGCAGTTCTTC. Translated, it gives CASSVDRLRQFF.

This sequence joins TRBV11-1 and TRBJ2-1; 11 nucleotides align to TRBD2. The CDR3 totals 18 residues. CDR1 is SGHAT and CDR2 is FQDESV in the germline V gene (reference sequence). The V segment lost 0 bases and the J segment 4 bases; nucleotides outside the gene matches: 8. For the CDR3, the DNA is TGTGCCAGCAGCTTAGCAGGGACTAGCGGACTATTTTACAATGAGCAGTTCTTC. Translated, it gives CASSLAGTSGLFYNEQFF. The variable domain in full, completed from reference TRBV11-1 and TRBJ2-1, reads EAEVAQSPRYKITEKSQAVAFWCDPISGHATLYWYRQILGQGPELLVQFQDESVVDDSQLPKDRFSAERLKGVDSTLKIQPAELGDSAMYLCASSLAGTSGLFYNEQFFGPGTRLTVL.

The V and J genes are TRBV2 and TRBJ2-5; the D gene is possibly TRBD1 (5 bases). There are 13 residues in the CDR3. The V gene lost 6 bases and the J gene lost 5 bases, with 13 bases spanning the gap. Germline loops: CDR1 SNHLY, CDR2 FYNNEI. For the CDR3, the DNA is TGTGCCAGCAGGAAGGGCCCAGGGGAGACCCAGTACTTC. Protein product: CASRKGPGETQYF.

V gene TRBV19 combines with J gene TRBJ2-7; perhaps TRBD2 as D (5 bases). The CDR3 length is 13 residues. Germline V gives CDR1 LNHDA, CDR2 SQIVND (reference sequence). The V gene lost 6 bases and the J gene lost 4 bases, with 13 bases spanning the gap. In DNA, the CDR3 is TGTGCCAGTAGCCCGGGGAATTTATACGAGCAGTACTTC. This encodes CASSPGNLYEQYF. The complete variable domain, with remaining parts taken from reference TRBV19 and TRBJ2-7, reads DGGITQSPKYLFRKEGQNVTLSCEQNLNHDAMYWYRQDPGQGLRLIYYSQIVNDFQKGDIAEGYSVSREKKESFPLTVTSAQKNPTAFYLCASSPGNLYEQYFGPGTRLTVT.

This clone was counted a few times. Distinct nucleotide sequences in the sample also encode this CDR3. DNA of the CDR3: TGTGCCAGTAGTATAGTAGGAGGGTTCACTGAAGCTTTCTTT. Amino acids: CASSIVGGFTEAFF. This chain joins TRBV19 and TRBJ1-1; no firm D call. Trimming removed 1 base from V and 4 bases from J, with 10 bases in between. The germline gives CDR1 LNHDA, CDR2 SQIVND (reference sequence). The CDR3 consists of 14 residues.

The J gene is TRBJ2-5, the V gene TRBV19, with TRBD1 matching over 7 bases. The junction had 11 bases not matched to a gene; V was cut back by 7 bases and J by 3 bases. The CDR3 consists of 15 residues. The germline CDR1 and CDR2 sequences are LNHDA and SQIVND (reference sequence). CDR3 protein: CASTKKGTAEETQYF. The CDR3 DNA follows: TGTGCCAGTACCAAAAAGGGGACAGCAGAAGAGACCCAGTACTTC. Supplemented by reference TRBV19 and TRBJ2-5, the full variable domain reads DGGITQSPKYLFRKEGQNVTLSCEQNLNHDAMYWYRQDPGQGLRLIYYSQIVNDFQKGDIAEGYSVSREKKESFPLTVTSAQKNPTAFYLCASTKKGTAEETQYFGPGTRLLVL.

This clone was observed a single time. The gene calls are TRBV6-1 and TRBJ2-6; D ambiguous. CDR1 MNHNS and CDR2 SASEGT come from the germline V gene. V lost 7 bases and J lost 0, with 4 bases in between. The CDR3 loop spans 13 amino acids. The CDR3 DNA reads as TGTGCCAGCACCGGCTCTGGGGCCAACGTCCTGACTTTC. Translation gives CASTGSGANVLTF.

This chain joins TRBV11-2 and TRBJ2-1; D is unclear. This CDR3 spans 12 amino acids. The V and J ends lost 0 bases and 8 bases respectively, with 5 bases between them. Germline CDR1 is SGHAT and CDR2 is FQNNGV. The CDR3 loop is CASSLDNYEQFF. CDR3 nucleotide sequence: TGTGCCAGCAGCTTAGATAACTATGAGCAGTTCTTC. The whole variable domain, filled in from reference TRBV11-2 and TRBJ2-1, reads EAGVAQSPRYKIIEKRQSVAFWCNPISGHATLYWYQQILGQGPKLLIQFQNNGVVDDSQLPKDRFSAERLKGVDSTLKIQPAKLEDSAVYLCASSLDNYEQFFGPGTRLTVL.

This clone has a single count. This sequence joins TRBV7-2 and TRBJ1-2, with D possibly being TRBD1 (6 bases). V was trimmed by 0 bases and J by 8 bases, leaving 13 bases between them. CDR3 size: 14 residues. CDR1 and CDR2 (germline): SGHTA, FQGNSA. CDR3 sequence: CASSLADRFLGYTF. The CDR3 bases are TGTGCCAGCAGCTTAGCCGACAGGTTTTTGGGCTACACCTTC. The full variable domain, its missing parts supplied by reference TRBV7-2 and TRBJ1-2, is GAGVSQSPSNKVTEKGKDVELRCDPISGHTALYWYRQSLGQGLEFLIYFQGNSAPDKSGLPSDRFSAERTGGSVSTLTIQRTQQEDSAVYLCASSLADRFLGYTFGSGTRLTVV.

This clone came up a few times. This chain uses TRBV5-6 with TRBJ2-7; TRBD2 is a possible D gene (7 bases). Germline V gene data show CDR1 as SGHDT and CDR2 as YYEEEE. The CDR3 extends over 15 amino acids. The V gene lost 0 bases and the J gene lost 7 bases, with 17 bases spanning the gap. DNA of the CDR3: TGTGCCAGCAGCTTGGCGGTCGGGGGGCCTTGGGAGCAGTACTTC. Translated: CASSLAVGGPWEQYF.

The chain has TRBV6-5 and TRBJ1-5, with D possibly TRBD1 on 6 matching bases. From germline, CDR1 is MNHEY and CDR2 SVGAGI. This CDR3 region has 14 residues. The V end lost 0 bases, the J end lost 5 bases, and 8 bases lay between the germline ends. DNA for the CDR3: TGTGCCAGCAGTTACTCGGGGGCCTATCAGCCCCAGCATTTT. Translating it yields CASSYSGAYQPQHF.

CDR3 amino acids: CASSYGAGRPSYEQYF. The CDR3 coding sequence is TGTGCCAGCAGTTACGGAGCGGGACGGCCCTCCTACGAGCAGTACTTC. The J gene is TRBJ2-7, the V gene TRBV6-6; 7 bases fit TRBD2. The V segment lost 2 bases and the J segment 0 bases; nucleotides outside the gene matches: 7. From germline, CDR1 is MNHNY and CDR2 SVGAGI (reference sequence). The CDR3 spans 16 residues.

The rearrangement links TRBV9 to TRBJ2-7, with unresolved D. The CDR3 length is 16 residues. The germline V and J ends were trimmed by 0 bases and 2 bases, with 15 bases remaining between them. CDR1 is SGDLS and CDR2 is YYNGEE in the germline V gene. CDR3: CASSVGFLAQTYEQYF. In DNA, the CDR3 is TGTGCCAGCAGCGTAGGGTTCTTAGCTCAAACCTACGAGCAGTACTTC.